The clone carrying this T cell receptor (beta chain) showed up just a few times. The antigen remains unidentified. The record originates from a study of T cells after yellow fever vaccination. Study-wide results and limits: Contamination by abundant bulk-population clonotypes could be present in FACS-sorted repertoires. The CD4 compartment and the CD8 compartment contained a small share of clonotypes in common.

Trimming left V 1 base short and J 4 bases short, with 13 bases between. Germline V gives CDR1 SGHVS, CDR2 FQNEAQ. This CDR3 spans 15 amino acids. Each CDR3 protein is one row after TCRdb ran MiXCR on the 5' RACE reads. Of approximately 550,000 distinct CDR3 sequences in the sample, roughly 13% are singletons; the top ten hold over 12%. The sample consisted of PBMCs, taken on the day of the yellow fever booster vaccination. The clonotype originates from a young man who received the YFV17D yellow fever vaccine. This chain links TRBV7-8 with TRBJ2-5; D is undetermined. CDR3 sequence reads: CASSLGQQVGETQYF. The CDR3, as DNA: TGTGCCAGCAGCTTAGGTCAGCAAGTGGGAGAGACCCAGTACTTC.